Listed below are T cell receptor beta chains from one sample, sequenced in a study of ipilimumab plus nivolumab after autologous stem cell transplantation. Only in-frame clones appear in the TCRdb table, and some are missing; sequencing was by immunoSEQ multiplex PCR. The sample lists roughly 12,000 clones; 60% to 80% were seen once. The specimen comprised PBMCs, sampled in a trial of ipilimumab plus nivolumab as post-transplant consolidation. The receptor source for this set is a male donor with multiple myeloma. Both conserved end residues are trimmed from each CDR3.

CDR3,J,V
ASSVAGWTAQETQY,TRBJ2-5,TRBV9
ASSSGPQETQY,TRBJ2-5,TRBV7-3
ASSQWGVVDGYT,TRBJ1-2,TRBV23-1
ASSLTGPYGYT,TRBJ1-2,TRBV5-1
ASTGQGSTGELF,TRBJ2-2,TRBV11-2
ASSQGYWGTGRSPRMRNYGYT,TRBJ1-2,TRBV19
ATSRDLEVTSEKLF,TRBJ1-4,TRBV15
ASSAPRNEQF,TRBJ2-1,TRBV25-1
ASSDPDRDEKLF,TRBJ1-4,TRBV10-2
ASSLVLAGGQY,TRBJ2-5,TRBV5-1
ASRLIGTDTQY,TRBJ2-3,TRBV6-5
ASSQLENTAGGYT,TRBJ1-2,TRBV11-2
ASSRGPASYTQY,TRBJ2-3,TRBV4-1
ASRGGLGTGELF,TRBJ2-2,TRBV6-6
SAGATEAF,TRBJ1-1,TRBV20-1
ASSLSISRGGYNEQF,TRBJ2-1,TRBV7-2
ASSSSGAKYYGYT,TRBJ1-2,TRBV6-6
ASSGVGSEQY,TRBJ2-7,TRBV19
ASSLGAGGTDTQY,TRBJ2-3,TRBV11-3
ASSMGTSGGDEQF,TRBJ2-1,TRBV19
ASSRQGDQPQH,TRBJ1-5,TRBV7-3
ASSQETAGGPEN,TRBJ2-3,TRBV4-3
ASSFFGAYNEQF,TRBJ2-1,TRBV7-2
AWRLRGGLHGYT,TRBJ1-2,TRBV30
ASREWTSANNEQF,TRBJ2-1,TRBV7-9
ASSPQGPSGYGYT,TRBJ1-2,TRBV18
ASSPLGINSYEQY,TRBJ2-7,TRBV5-2
ASSQYAGSLEWQF,TRBJ2-1,TRBV4-1
ASSLLIASNQPQH,TRBJ1-5,TRBV28
ASRETQY,TRBJ2-5,TRBV6-7
ASSPGGVWQPQH,TRBJ1-5,TRBV11-2
ASSPSGTGELF,TRBJ2-2,TRBV5-1
ASSEARSPLH,TRBJ1-6,TRBV6-1
ASSQVAGLTDTQY,TRBJ2-3,TRBV4-2
ASSYPAGGWDEKLF,TRBJ1-4,TRBV6-6
ASSLGASGGYEQY,TRBJ2-7,TRBV7-9
ASSLRGFSIANYGYT,TRBJ1-2,TRBV28
ASTVGLAGDEQF,TRBJ2-1,TRBV2
ASSYERNTEAF,TRBJ1-1,TRBV6-6
ASSTRQENTGELF,TRBJ2-2,TRBV11-3
VGRSGTQETQY,TRBJ2-5,TRBV7-9
ASSRTSGAKQF,TRBJ2-1,TRBV11-3
ASSVGPLLVGYT,TRBJ1-2,TRBV9
ASTPVGSYGYT,TRBJ1-2,TRBV6-5
ASSPIAQGWTEAF,TRBJ1-1,TRBV11-2
ASRNSRRADDYT,TRBJ1-2,TRBV19
ASSYQRNTEGGEQF,TRBJ2-1,TRBV6-6
ASSESLLNTEAF,TRBJ1-1,TRBV6-1
ASSSSGTDNQPQH,TRBJ1-5,TRBV28
ATSRDKPGAIY,TRBJ1-3,TRBV15
ASSRGGQGAYEQY,TRBJ2-7,TRBV7-9
ASSVGGGANTGELF,TRBJ2-2,TRBV9
ASSINRGSSYT,TRBJ1-2,TRBV19
ASSEQGARTYGYT,TRBJ1-2,TRBV6-1
SVSTLQETQY,TRBJ2-5,TRBV29-1